The 14 T cell receptor beta chains in this list originate from one sample, sequenced in a study of cytotoxic CD8 clonotypes in ibrutinib-treated CLL. TCRdb's table, derived via immunoSEQ multiplex PCR, lists solely in-frame clones and lacks some. The sample lists around 29,000 clones; around 63% were seen once. The sequences come from PBMCs, collected after 24 months of ibrutinib treatment. Receptors were obtained from a human donor with chronic lymphocytic leukemia.

The genes are TRBV10-2 and TRBJ2-3, with 9 bases identical to TRBD2. Germline loops: CDR1 WSHSY, CDR2 SAAADI. The CDR3 runs 15 residues. With V trimmed by 2 bases and J by 6 bases, 6 bases remained unmatched. The CDR3: CASSEVAGVADTQYF. DNA of the CDR3: TGCGCCAGCAGTGAGGTAGCGGGGGTAGCGGATACGCAGTATTTT.

The rearrangement uses TRBV7-2 and TRBJ2-5; 8 bases map to TRBD2. V trimming: 5 bases; J trimming: 4 bases; junction bases outside the gene matches: 9. This CDR3 region has 15 residues. Looked up from germline, CDR1 is SGHTA and CDR2 is FQGNSA. CDR3: CASSSAGTSRETQYF. The CDR3 coding sequence is TGTGCCAGCAGCAGTGCCGGGACTAGTCGAGAGACCCAGTACTTC.

This sequence joins TRBV28 and TRBJ1-2, with D perhaps matching TRBD1 (6 bases). The germline gives CDR1 MDHEN, CDR2 SYDVKM. V lost 6 bases and J 4 bases, leaving 18 bases between the germline ends. The CDR3 has 15 amino acids. The CDR3 bases are TGTGCCAGCAGCCCTGAGGGGGGGCGAAGCTATGGCTACACCTTC. Protein sequence: CASSPEGGRSYGYTF.

V is TRBV6-5 and J is TRBJ1-5, with D unclear. V was pared by 2 bases and J by 4 bases, with 12 bases between. The germline V gene encodes CDR1 MNHEY and CDR2 SVGAGI. This CDR3 is 15 amino acids long. CDR3 loop: CASSYLGRNNQPQHF. CDR3 nucleotides: TGTGCCAGCAGTTACCTAGGACGGAATAATCAGCCCCAGCATTTT.

This clone was picked up a small number of times. DNA for the CDR3: TGTGCCAGCAGCCCTTCTCCCGTCGATGAGCAGTTCTTC. Translated, it gives CASSPSPVDEQFF. The V call is TRBV7-2, the J call TRBJ2-1; no definite D call. The CDR3 is 13 amino acids. V was shortened by 5 bases and J by 8 bases, with 13 bases between the two germline ends. Germline CDR1 is SGHTA and CDR2 is FQGNSA. Complete variable domain (other parts from reference TRBV7-2 and TRBJ2-1): GAGVSQSPSNKVTEKGKDVELRCDPISGHTALYWYRQSLGQGLEFLIYFQGNSAPDKSGLPSDRFSAERTGGSVSTLTIQRTQQEDSAVYLCASSPSPVDEQFFGPGTRLTVL.

Written as DNA, the CDR3 is TGTGCCAGTAGTTTGGACATCCTAAAGCCCCAGCATTTT. It codes for CASSLDILKPQHF. The V call is TRBV19, the J call TRBJ1-5; possibly TRBD1 for D (5 bases). Germline V gene lookup returns CDR1 LNHDA and CDR2 SQIVND (reference sequence). V lost 5 bases and J lost 8, with 13 bases in between. The CDR3 length is 13 residues.

This clone was observed once. V gene TRBV21-1 combines with J gene TRBJ1-2; the table's D call TRBD1 went unverified against the DNA. TRBV21-1 is listed as a pseudogene. The CDR3 loop spans 14 amino acids. The CDR3 DNA reads TGTGCCAGCAGCAAAGTAAGGGGCAACTATGGCTACACCTTC. It yields the protein CASSKVRGNYGYTF.

The chain combines TRBV15 with TRBJ2-2; D gene ambiguous. Between the trimmed V and J ends, which lost 0 bases and 2 bases, there was a span of 4 bases. In germline, CDR1 is LNHNV, CDR2 YYDKDF (reference sequence). CDR3 length: 14 residues. In nucleotides, the CDR3 is TGTGCCACCAGCAGAGATCTAAACACCGGGGAGCTGTTTTTT. Translated, it gives CATSRDLNTGELFF.

The genes are TRBV7-9 and TRBJ2-7; TRBD2 matches at 7 bases. This CDR3 has 14 residues. The junction had 10 bases not matched to a gene; V was cut back by 5 bases and J by 6 bases. Germline CDR1 SEHNR, CDR2 FQNEAQ (reference sequence). The CDR3 region is CASSPPGGRVEQYF. The DNA for the CDR3 is TGTGCCAGCAGCCCCCCCGGGGGGAGGGTCGAGCAGTACTTC.

This clone has more than one count but fewer than ten. This chain joins TRBV27 and TRBJ2-1; perhaps TRBD2 as D (6 bases). Trimming shortened V by 6 bases and J by 11 bases, and 17 bases separated the two germline ends. Germline V gives CDR1 MNHEY, CDR2 SMNVEV (reference sequence). The CDR3 contains 13 residues. The CDR3 region is CASRGVTLAKQFF. The CDR3 DNA is TGTGCCAGCAGGGGGGTGACTCTAGCGAAGCAGTTCTTC.

The J gene is TRBJ2-7, the V gene TRBV13; D perhaps matches TRBD1 (5 bases). V lost 4 bases and J 1 base, leaving 11 bases between the germline ends. The CDR3 totals 14 residues. Germline lookup yields CDR1 PRHDT and CDR2 FYEKMQ (reference sequence). The CDR3 loop is CASSSLRESYEQYF. The CDR3 region has the DNA TGTGCCAGCAGCTCCCTCAGGGAATCCTACGAGCAGTACTTC.

The gene calls are TRBV28 and TRBJ1-4, with a weak D call TRBD1 (5 bases). Germline V gives CDR1 MDHEN, CDR2 SYDVKM. The CDR3 spans 14 residues. V was clipped by 7 bases and J by 4 bases, with 13 bases between them. Here the CDR3 DNA reads TGTGCCAGCAACCCGGGGGGGAGTAATGAAAAACTGTTTTTT. Encoded protein: CASNPGGSNEKLFF.

This clone was detected many times. This rearrangement joins TRBV28 to TRBJ2-7; D call uncertain. The CDR3 has 11 residues. Trimming took 6 bases from V and 7 from J, leaving 10 bases between them. The germline CDR1 and CDR2 sequences are MDHEN and SYDVKM. The CDR3 DNA follows: TGTGCCAGCAGCCCCCTCGGGGAGCAGTACTTC. Protein product: CASSPLGEQYF.

The chain joins TRBV25-1 to TRBJ1-4, with a possible D match to TRBD1 (5 bases). Germline-derived CDR1 and CDR2 are MGHDK and SYGVNS. The CDR3 extends over 15 amino acids. V dropped 3 bases and J dropped 4 bases, with 12 bases sitting between them. In DNA, the CDR3 is TGTGCCAGCAGTGAGGGTAGGGGACTTAATGAAAAACTGTTTTTT. It is translated as CASSEGRGLNEKLFF.